Only a few counts were recorded for the clone carrying this TCR beta chain. The antigen is unknown. These data are taken from a study of T cells after yellow fever vaccination. Findings and limits, study-wide: Any FACS-sorted repertoire could hold abundant clonotypes that contaminate it from the bulk population. Detected again after the booster were most primary-vaccination clones, at 95% to 98% CD4 and 80% to 90% CD8.

Losses at the gene ends were 3 bases for V and 5 bases for J; bases not matched to a gene: 11. CDR1 and CDR2 (germline): WSHSY, SAAADI. The CDR3 runs to 16 residues. TCRdb redid the calling of the 5' RACE reads with MiXCR, one entry per CDR3 protein. The sample records 510,000 or so distinct CDR3 sequences, about 19% being singletons. The sequence was obtained from a young man who received the YFV17D yellow fever vaccine. The sequencing here drew on PBMCs, taken 15 days after the yellow fever booster vaccination. The chain recombines TRBV10-2 with TRBJ2-3, with TRBD2 matching 7 bases. CDR3 bases: TGCGCCAGCAGTGATAGAGGGAGACTAGCCCTAGATACGCAGTATTTT. Translating it yields CASSDRGRLALDTQYF.